Below, 22 T cell receptor beta chains from the same sample are listed, as sequenced in a study of blood T cell repertoires in COVID-19. Some clones are missing from TCRdb's copy, which holds only in-frame ones; the method was immunoSEQ multiplex PCR. Among fewer than 250,000 clones listed, about four fifths were seen once. The specimen was PBMCs or T cells enriched from blood (not recorded which). The receptors come from a woman aged 45-65 years who had been exposed to COVID-19.

In this sample, this clone turned up a few times. This rearrangement joins TRBV19 to TRBJ2-7; perhaps TRBD2 as D (5 bases). CDR3 length: 16 residues. V was pared by 1 base and J by 0 bases, with 13 bases between. The germline CDR1 and CDR2 sequences are LNHDA and SQIVND (reference sequence). The CDR3 coding sequence is TGTGCCAGTAGTATAGGACTGGGAGCTTCCTCCTACGAGCAGTACTTC. It translates to CASSIGLGASSYEQYF.

This clone was recorded once. V is TRBV6-1 and J is TRBJ2-7; D is perhaps TRBD1 (5 bases). Between the trimmed V and J ends, which lost 7 bases and 1 base, there was a span of 8 bases. CDR3 length: 12 amino acids. Per the germline V gene, CDR1 is MNHNS and CDR2 is SASEGT. The CDR3 protein is CASMKGSYEQYF. CDR3 nucleotide sequence: TGTGCCAGCATGAAGGGGTCCTACGAGCAGTACTTC.

CDR3 in amino acids: CASSPNGGTYNEQFF. CDR3 in DNA: TGCGCCAGCAGCCCGAACGGGGGGACCTACAATGAGCAGTTCTTC. The chain carries TRBV4-3 and TRBJ2-1; 7 nucleotides match TRBD2. The germline V gene encodes CDR1 LGHNA and CDR2 YSLEER. J was trimmed by 2 bases and V by 4 bases; bases with no gene match: 5. The CDR3 runs 15 residues.

The chain combines TRBV9 with TRBJ2-3; 7 bases align to TRBD2. CDR3 length: 14 amino acids. Germline-derived CDR1 and CDR2 are SGDLS and YYNGEE. The V and J ends lost 4 bases and 10 bases, in that order; junction bases with no gene match: 12. The DNA of the CDR3 is TGTGCCAGCAGCCCCCCCGGGACTAAGTTTGCGCAGTATTTT. This gives the protein CASSPPGTKFAQYF.

V usage is TRBV6-5 and J usage is TRBJ2-5; 9 positions agree with TRBD2. V was pared by 8 bases and J by 2 bases, with 6 bases of the junction left unmatched. The CDR3 length is 14 residues. From germline, CDR1 is MNHEY and CDR2 SVGAGI. The CDR3 sequence: CASGSGGQQETQYF. CDR3 DNA: TGTGCCAGCGGAAGCGGGGGGCAACAAGAGACCCAGTACTTC.

V and J are TRBV5-1 and TRBJ2-3, with D possibly being TRBD2 (6 bases). The CDR3 extends over 17 amino acids. CDR1 and CDR2 (germline): SGHRS, YFSETQ. The V and J ends lost 1 base and 7 bases respectively, with 22 bases between them. This CDR3 is CASSLSVRRDLGYTQYF. CDR3 coding DNA: TGCGCCAGCAGCTTGTCAGTCCGCAGGGACTTGGGGTATACGCAGTATTTT.

The J gene is TRBJ1-5, the V gene TRBV6-5; 7 bases agree with TRBD1. The V gene's germline CDR1 is MNHEY and CDR2 SVGAGI. The CDR3 is made up of 13 amino acids. V lost 8 bases and J lost 8; bases outside the gene matches: 9. CDR3 protein: CASRRQGLEPQHF. The CDR3, as DNA: TGTGCCAGCCGCCGACAGGGACTAGAGCCCCAGCATTTT.

This clone was seen only a few times. The CDR3, as DNA: TGTGCCACCAGTGAGACAGGCCGAACTGAAGCTTTCTTT. Translated: CATSETGRTEAFF. The chain combines TRBV24-1 with TRBJ1-1; D may be TRBD1 (6 bases). CDR1 KGHDR and CDR2 SFDVKD come from the germline V gene. This CDR3 is built from 13 residues. V gave up 4 bases and J gave up 5 bases, with 10 bases separating them.

The chain employs TRBV11-2 and TRBJ2-2; 7 nucleotides line up with TRBD1. After removal of 5 bases from V and 6 bases from J, the junction contained 6 bases not matched to a gene. The CDR3 sequence is 14 residues long. CDR1 is SGHAT and CDR2 is FQNNGV in the germline V gene. CDR3 DNA: TGTGCCAGCAGCCTAAAGGGACAGTCCGGGGAGCTGTTTTTT. Its translation: CASSLKGQSGELFF.

This clone was observed once. V usage is TRBV5-1 and J usage is TRBJ1-3; D may be TRBD1 (6 bases). V was cut by 4 bases and J by 0 bases, with 11 bases left in between. From germline, CDR1 is SGHRS and CDR2 YFSETQ. This CDR3 has 15 residues. The CDR3 spells CASSPTGFSGNTIYF. In nucleotides, the CDR3 is TGCGCCAGCAGCCCGACAGGTTTCTCTGGAAACACCATATATTTT.

This chain links TRBV5-4 with TRBJ2-2; 8 bases are shared with TRBD2. J was trimmed by 0 bases and V by 5 bases; bases with no gene match: 3. CDR1 and CDR2 (germline): SGHNT, YYREEE (reference sequence). CDR3 length: 15 residues. CDR3 nucleotide sequence: TGTGCCAGCAGTCCGGGGGGGTCGAACACCGGGGAGCTGTTTTTT. It yields the protein CASSPGGSNTGELFF. Full variable domain (missing parts from reference TRBV5-4 and TRBJ2-2): ETGVTQSPTHLIKTRGQQVTLRCSSQSGHNTVSWYQQALGQGPQFIFQYYREEENGRGNFPPRFSGLQFPNYSSELNVNALELDDSALYLCASSPGGSNTGELFFGEGSRLTVL.

J is TRBJ1-2 and V is TRBV11-2; tentative D call: TRBD1 (5 bases). The germline gives CDR1 SGHAT, CDR2 FQNNGV. There are 14 residues in the CDR3. With 1 base removed from V and 1 base from J, the gap between germline ends came to 7 bases. The DNA of the CDR3 is TGTGCCAGCAGCTTAGGAAGGGGTAACTATGGCTACACCTTC. The encoded protein is CASSLGRGNYGYTF. Together with reference TRBV11-2 and TRBJ1-2, the CDR3 gives the full variable domain: EAGVAQSPRYKIIEKRQSVAFWCNPISGHATLYWYQQILGQGPKLLIQFQNNGVVDDSQLPKDRFSAERLKGVDSTLKIQPAKLEDSAVYLCASSLGRGNYGYTFGSGTRLTVV.

The chain combines TRBV5-1 with TRBJ2-2; maybe TRBD1 (6 bases). Trimming took off 0 bases at V and 4 bases at J, with 13 bases between the two ends. There are 16 residues in the CDR3. The germline V gene encodes CDR1 SGHRS and CDR2 YFSETQ. The chain's CDR3 is CASSLEGQRGTGELFF. Here the CDR3 DNA reads TGCGCCAGCAGCTTGGAGGGACAAAGGGGCACCGGGGAGCTGTTTTTT.

The genes are TRBV6-5 and TRBJ2-1; the match to TRBD2 covers 13 bases. The V gene's germline CDR1 is MNHEY and CDR2 SVGAGI. The V gene end was trimmed by 5 bases and the J gene end by 8 bases; junction bases not matched to a gene: 6. There are 15 residues in the CDR3. The CDR3 nucleotides read TGTGCCAGCAGTCAACTAGCGGGGGGGCCGGATGAGCAGTTCTTC. Translation gives CASSQLAGGPDEQFF.

The chain carries TRBV27 and TRBJ2-5; 9 bases are a match to TRBD1. The CDR3 has 14 residues. Germline V gives CDR1 MNHEY, CDR2 SMNVEV (reference sequence). V dropped 5 bases and J dropped 7; count of bases not matched to a gene: 8. CDR3 bases: TGTGCCAGCAGTCCTGACAGGGGGTATGGGACCCAGTACTTC. Residues: CASSPDRGYGTQYF.

This clone was seen a few times. The chain is built from TRBV28 and TRBJ2-2; 8 bases are a match to TRBD1. Germline lookup yields CDR1 MDHEN and CDR2 SYDVKM. The CDR3 is 16 residues long. The ends lost 6 bases at V and 4 bases at J; junction bases unmatched: 10. Here the CDR3 DNA reads TGTGCCAGCAGCGGCCCAGGGGGCTGGAGCACCGGGGAGCTGTTTTTT. Encoded protein: CASSGPGGWSTGELFF.

The chain employs TRBV11-2 and TRBJ2-4; D remains ambiguous. CDR1 is SGHAT and CDR2 is FQNNGV in the germline V gene. This CDR3 contains 14 residues. Trimming took 3 bases from V and 8 from J, leaving 14 bases between them. CDR3 in amino acids: CASSLRQFWDIQYF. The CDR3 DNA follows: TGTGCCAGCAGCTTGAGACAATTTTGGGACATTCAGTACTTC.

This clone showed up just a few times. This chain links TRBV6-5 with TRBJ1-2; possible D gene TRBD1, 6 bases. V was pared by 5 bases and J by 0 bases, with 10 bases between. The germline gives CDR1 MNHEY, CDR2 SVGAGI. The CDR3 extends over 14 amino acids. The CDR3 loop reads CASSRTASNYGYTF. DNA of the CDR3: TGTGCCAGCAGTCGGACAGCCTCTAACTATGGCTACACCTTC.

About this clone itself: The same CDR3 arises from other DNA sequences in this sample as well. The chain couples TRBV5-1 to TRBJ2-1, with D tentatively TRBD2 (6 bases). This CDR3 contains 12 residues. The germline V and J ends were trimmed by 2 bases and 7 bases, with 7 bases remaining between them. In germline, CDR1 is SGHRS, CDR2 YFSETQ. The CDR3 is CASSFAGNEQFF. The CDR3 nucleotides read TGCGCCAGCAGCTTTGCGGGGAATGAGCAGTTCTTC.

The chain carries TRBV19 and TRBJ2-7, with a weak D call TRBD2 (7 bases). V lost 5 bases to trimming and J lost 0 bases, with 11 bases between them. There are 14 residues in the CDR3. The germline V gene has CDR1 LNHDA and CDR2 SQIVND (reference sequence). In nucleotides, the CDR3 is TGTGCCAGTAGTGTTCGGGGGGCCTCCTACGAGCAGTACTTC. It specifies CASSVRGASYEQYF.

The rearrangement uses TRBV6-5 and TRBJ2-5; maybe TRBD2 (6 bases). Trimming left V 7 bases short and J 2 bases short, with 17 bases between. Germline loops: CDR1 MNHEY, CDR2 SVGAGI. The CDR3 has 15 residues. CDR3 in amino acids: CASNRASGVQETQYF. DNA of the CDR3: TGTGCCAGCAACCGGGCTTCGGGAGTTCAAGAGACCCAGTACTTC.

This rearrangement joins TRBV7-9 to TRBJ1-4, with D possibly being TRBD1 (6 bases). V lost 3 bases and J 2 bases, leaving 10 bases between the germline ends. This CDR3 spans 15 amino acids. Germline V lookup: CDR1 SEHNR, CDR2 FQNEAQ (reference sequence). The CDR3 DNA reads as TGTGCCAGCAGCTTGAATGGACAGACTAATGAAAAACTGTTTTTT. It translates to CASSLNGQTNEKLFF. Based on the CDR3 plus reference TRBV7-9 and TRBJ1-4, the full variable domain is DTGVSQNPRHKITKRGQNVTFRCDPISEHNRLYWYRQTLGQGPEFLTYFQNEAQLEKSRLLSDRFSAERPKGSFSTLEIQRTEQGDSAMYLCASSLNGQTNEKLFFGSGTQLSVL.